A single sample is the source of the 26 T cell receptor beta chains below, sequenced in a study of vaccination effects on CD4 cells after COVID-19. For these receptors, no antigen is known. Before sequencing, viral peptide pools were used by the ViraFEST assay to expand antigen-specific CD4+ T cells. Upon completion of about ten days in culture, CD4+ T cells were isolated. Prior SARS-CoV-2 infection was absent in the vaccine recipients, as shown by negative nucleocapsid antibodies. The table came from immunoSEQ multiplex PCR; TCRdb's copy has only in-frame clones and leaves some out. The data show about 24,000 clones, around 71% seen once. The source was CD4+ T cells from PBMCs cultured with HCoV-OC43 spike peptides, collected before COVID-19 vaccination. The subset: HCoV-OC43 spike overlapping peptide pool stimulation. The receptors come from a human donor who received a COVID-19 vaccine.

This clone appeared a few times. This chain uses TRBV3-1 (or the pseudogene TRBV3-2) with TRBJ1-6; 7 bases are shared with TRBD1. The CDR3 covers 14 residues. V shed 3 bases, J shed 8 bases, and the junction held 4 bases outside the gene matches. The germline V gene has CDR1 LGHDT and CDR2 YNNKEL (reference sequence). CDR3 sequence reads: CASSQGQIHSPLHF. The CDR3 DNA reads TGTGCCAGCAGCCAGGGACAGATTCATTCACCCCTCCACTTT.

The chain employs TRBV7-8 and TRBJ2-2, with 14 bases matching TRBD2. The CDR3 spans 19 residues. Germline CDR1 SGHVS, CDR2 FQNEAQ. V gave up 0 bases and J gave up 7 bases; unmatched junction bases: 10. The CDR3 nucleotides read TGTGCCAGCAGCTTAGCCCGACTAGCGGGAGGGCCTCGGGGCGGGGAGCTGTTTTTT. Residues: CASSLARLAGGPRGGELFF.

As regards this clone: Different DNA sequences within this sample yield the same CDR3. This sequence joins TRBV11-2 and TRBJ2-1, with 11 bases matching TRBD2. V lost 1 base to trimming and J lost 2 bases; unmatched junction nucleotides: 1. The CDR3 covers 16 residues. Germline CDR1 SGHAT, CDR2 FQNNGV. The CDR3 spells CASSLGLAGPYNEQFF. The CDR3 coding sequence is TGTGCCAGCAGCTTAGGACTAGCGGGGCCCTACAATGAGCAGTTCTTC. Supplemented by reference TRBV11-2 and TRBJ2-1, the full variable domain reads EAGVAQSPRYKIIEKRQSVAFWCNPISGHATLYWYQQILGQGPKLLIQFQNNGVVDDSQLPKDRFSAERLKGVDSTLKIQPAKLEDSAVYLCASSLGLAGPYNEQFFGPGTRLTVL.

The chain has TRBV7-9 and TRBJ1-6, with a possible D match to TRBD1 (6 bases). CDR3 length: 16 residues. Germline lookup yields CDR1 SEHNR and CDR2 FQNEAQ (reference sequence). V was trimmed by 3 bases and J by 8 bases, leaving 17 bases between them. CDR3 DNA sequence: TGTGCCAGCAGCTTTCCGATTACAGGGCCGGATTCACCCCTCCACTTT. This gives the protein CASSFPITGPDSPLHF.

The rearrangement uses TRBV11-3 and TRBJ2-1; D is possibly TRBD1 or TRBD2 (5 bases each). Germline V lookup: CDR1 SGHNT, CDR2 YENEEA. The CDR3 consists of 16 residues. V dropped 1 base and J dropped 3 bases, with 13 bases sitting between them. DNA of the CDR3: TGTGCCAGCAGCTTAGCACGAGGGGCCGACTACAATGAGCAGTTCTTC. Its protein is CASSLARGADYNEQFF.

CDR3 loop: CASSPPSMGTGELFF. The DNA of the CDR3 is TGTGCCAGCTCACCACCTAGCATGGGCACCGGGGAGCTGTTTTTT. This sequence joins TRBV18 and TRBJ2-2; no clear D. Germline-derived CDR1 and CDR2 are KGHSH and LQKENI. V was trimmed by 0 bases and J by 4 bases, leaving 9 bases between them. The CDR3 is 15 residues long.

The V call is TRBV11-2, the J call TRBJ2-1, with D unclear. The length of the CDR3 is 15 residues. The germline gives CDR1 SGHAT, CDR2 FQNNGV. V lost 5 bases to trimming and J lost 1 base, with 12 bases between them. The DNA for the CDR3 is TGTGCCAGCAGCGTCCTCGGTAGATCCTACAATGAGCAGTTCTTC. Protein: CASSVLGRSYNEQFF.

V gene TRBV9 combines with J gene TRBJ1-1; no clear D. The CDR3 contains 15 residues. The V gene lost 0 bases and the J gene lost 6 bases, with 15 bases spanning the gap. The germline gives CDR1 SGDLS, CDR2 YYNGEE. CDR3 sequence (DNA): TGTGCCAGCAGCGTAGCGGGGTGGGAGGTCGCTGAAGCTTTCTTT. Translating gives CASSVAGWEVAEAFF.

This clone was seen a handful of times. The chain joins TRBV4-1 to TRBJ2-1; 10 positions match TRBD1. Germline lookup yields CDR1 MGHRA and CDR2 YSYEKL. After removal of 6 bases from V and 1 base from J, the junction contained 6 bases not matched to a gene. This CDR3 is built from 16 residues. The CDR3 reads CASRRVGQGSYNEQFF. The CDR3 DNA follows: TGCGCCAGCAGACGGGTGGGACAGGGGTCCTACAATGAGCAGTTCTTC.

This clone showed up just a few times. The rearrangement joins TRBV5-1 to TRBJ1-2; 10 bases fit TRBD1. Germline CDR1 and CDR2: SGHRS and YFSETQ. The CDR3 covers 13 residues. The V and J ends lost 5 bases and 8 bases, in that order; junction bases with no gene match: 6. CDR3 loop: CASRTGQGNGYTF. The CDR3 DNA is TGCGCCAGCAGAACGGGACAGGGGAACGGCTACACCTTC.

The rearrangement links TRBV6-2 or TRBV6-3 to TRBJ2-1; 7 bases agree with TRBD2. The CDR3 has 15 amino acids. Germline V gene sequence: CDR1 MNHEY, CDR2 SVGEGT. V trimming: 4 bases; J trimming: 3 bases; junction bases outside the gene matches: 6. CDR3 nucleotide sequence: TGTGCCAGCAGTTTGGCGAGCGGGAACTACAATGAGCAGTTCTTC. Protein product: CASSLASGNYNEQFF.

The chain couples TRBV15 to TRBJ2-5, with a tentative D call TRBD1 (6 bases). CDR3 size: 14 residues. Per germline, CDR1 LNHNV and CDR2 YYDKDF (reference sequence). V was cut by 0 bases and J by 3 bases, with 8 bases left in between. The CDR3 spells CATSREDRKETQYF. The CDR3 region has the DNA TGTGCCACCAGCAGAGAGGACAGAAAAGAGACCCAGTACTTC.

This chain uses TRBV5-6 with TRBJ2-5; TRBD1 agrees at 7 bases. CDR1 is SGHDT, CDR2 YYEEEE, per germline. This CDR3 has 14 residues. The V segment lost 2 bases and the J segment 5 bases; nucleotides outside the gene matches: 6. The CDR3 DNA follows: TGTGCCAGCAGCTTTACGACAGGGCTGGAGACCCAGTACTTC. Protein: CASSFTTGLETQYF.

This chain connects TRBV10-3 to TRBJ2-1, with TRBD2 identical over 7 bases. V lost 10 bases and J lost 3; bases outside the gene matches: 15. CDR3 length equals 16 residues. In germline, CDR1 is ENHRY, CDR2 SYGVKD. Here the CDR3 reads CANSRERGGIYNEQFF. CDR3 DNA: TGTGCCAACAGCCGGGAAAGGGGAGGGATCTACAATGAGCAGTTCTTC.

The chain employs TRBV5-1 and TRBJ2-3; tentative D call: TRBD2 (5 bases). Deletions cut 1 base from V and 2 bases from J, with 14 bases between. CDR1 SGHRS and CDR2 YFSETQ come from the germline V gene. The CDR3 covers 16 residues. The CDR3 spells CASSLWVVGNTDTQYF. As DNA, the CDR3 is TGCGCCAGCAGCTTGTGGGTGGTCGGGAACACAGATACGCAGTATTTT.

The chain has TRBV6-5 and TRBJ1-4; D gene unclear. Trimming took off 7 bases at V and 3 bases at J, with 9 bases between the two ends. Germline V gives CDR1 MNHEY, CDR2 SVGAGI. This CDR3 contains 13 residues. The CDR3 nucleotides are TGTGCCAGCATGGGCAGGCCTAATGAAAAACTGTTTTTT. This codes for CASMGRPNEKLFF.

This clone has just a few counts. J is TRBJ1-2 and V is TRBV9, with a possible D match to TRBD1 (5 bases). With 4 bases removed from V and 8 bases from J, the gap between germline ends came to 18 bases. CDR1 and CDR2 (germline): SGDLS, YYNGEE. This CDR3 is built from 14 residues. The CDR3 region is CASSPGTAEGGYTF. CDR3 nucleotides: TGTGCCAGCAGCCCCGGGACCGCTGAAGGGGGCTACACCTTC.

The genes are TRBV25-1 and TRBJ2-2; the D is unclear. V gave up 7 bases and J gave up 7 bases, with 13 bases separating them. The germline V gene has CDR1 MGHDK and CDR2 SYGVNS. The length of the CDR3 is 13 residues. The CDR3 DNA reads as TGTGCCAGCAAATCTGGCTACTTCGGGGAGCTGTTTTTT. This codes for CASKSGYFGELFF.

This chain joins TRBV9 and TRBJ2-5, with 9 bases identical to TRBD2. In germline, CDR1 is SGDLS, CDR2 YYNGEE. J was trimmed by 4 bases and V by 0 bases; bases with no gene match: 7. This CDR3 has 16 residues. CDR3 in DNA: TGTGCCAGCAGCGTAGGTCGGGCGGGGGGGCGAGAGACCCAGTACTTC. It translates to CASSVGRAGGRETQYF.

V and J are TRBV2 and TRBJ1-2; 7 bases line up with TRBD1. The V and J ends lost 4 bases and 7 bases, in that order; junction bases with no gene match: 9. Germline loops: CDR1 SNHLY, CDR2 FYNNEI. The CDR3 spans 14 residues. CDR3 DNA: TGTGCCAGCAGTGGGTTACAGGGGACGTCTGGCTACACCTTC. Protein product: CASSGLQGTSGYTF.

The rearrangement links TRBV7-6 to TRBJ1-4, with TRBD1 as a possible D gene (6 bases). V was cut by 5 bases and J by 0 bases, with 13 bases left in between. The CDR3 has 16 residues. Germline CDR1 SGHVS, CDR2 FNYEAQ. CDR3 region: CASSPGVASTNEKLFF. The CDR3 DNA is TGTGCCAGCAGCCCAGGGGTAGCTTCAACTAATGAAAAACTGTTTTTT.

This chain uses TRBV7-9 with TRBJ1-2, with D perhaps matching TRBD1 (6 bases). The CDR3 runs to 15 residues. Trimming removed 1 base at V and 4 bases at J, with 13 bases between. Per the germline V gene, CDR1 is SEHNR and CDR2 is FQNEAQ (reference sequence). As DNA, the CDR3 is TGTGCCAGCAGCTTAGAGCTTGGGACAAGCTATGGCTACACCTTC. It specifies CASSLELGTSYGYTF.

This rearrangement joins TRBV6-1 to TRBJ2-7, with 14 bases fitting TRBD2. CDR1 and CDR2 from the germline V gene are MNHNS and SASEGT. The CDR3 runs to 16 residues. Trimming removed 0 bases from V and 4 bases from J; junction bases left unmatched: 2. CDR3 nucleotides: TGTGCCAGCAGTGAAGCGGGGACTAGCGGGAGTTACGAGCAGTACTTC. It yields the protein CASSEAGTSGSYEQYF.

This clone was observed once. The chain combines TRBV5-1 with TRBJ2-1; 9 bases are shared with TRBD2. After removal of 0 bases from V and 5 bases from J, the junction contained 9 bases not matched to a gene. The CDR3 extends over 17 amino acids. The germline gives CDR1 SGHRS, CDR2 YFSETQ. The CDR3 DNA reads as TGCGCCAGCAGCTTGGGTAGCGGGAGCAACCATCACAATGAGCAGTTCTTC. Translated, it gives CASSLGSGSNHHNEQFF.

The chain recombines TRBV6-5 with TRBJ2-1; tentative D call: TRBD2 (5 bases). This CDR3 is 14 amino acids long. The V and J ends lost 7 bases and 5 bases respectively, with 15 bases between them. From germline, CDR1 is MNHEY and CDR2 SVGAGI. CDR3 in amino acids: CASTSQAENNEQFF. CDR3 nucleotides: TGTGCCAGCACTTCCCAAGCGGAGAACAATGAGCAGTTCTTC.

CDR3 region: CARQQARVYGYTF. In DNA, the CDR3 is TGTGCCAGACAACAGGCCCGCGTCTATGGCTACACCTTC. This chain connects TRBV2 to TRBJ1-2; D is perhaps TRBD1 (5 bases). CDR3 length equals 13 residues. V was pared by 9 bases and J by 4 bases, with 15 bases between. CDR1 and CDR2 from the germline V gene are SNHLY and FYNNEI.